One and the same sample provided the 26 T cell receptor beta chains below, sequenced in a study of blood T cells in healthy people across ages. PCR was performed a second time for about 7 to 11 cycles using a sample-barcoded 5' primer and a J-beta primer mix. MiXCR, applied by TCRdb to the 5' RACE reads, yields one record per CDR3 protein. The sample consists of 630,000 or so distinct CDR3 sequences, 32% of them appearing once. The sequenced sample was blood. These TCRs come from a woman of 80 years or more in good health.

In regard to this clonotype: A read error may be the cause here, since a much bigger clone is one base away. The V call is TRBV11-2, the J call TRBJ2-1; 7 bases fit TRBD2. The end of the DNA aligns better with TRBJ2-7, so the J call may be wrong. Germline V gene sequence: CDR1 SGHAT, CDR2 FQNNGV. The CDR3 consists of 14 residues. Here the CDR3 reads CASRIAGSYNEQYF. Here the CDR3 DNA reads TGTGCCAGCAGAATAGCGGGTTCCTACAATGAGCAGTACTTC.

This clonotype was detected a few times. The rearrangement links TRBV2 to TRBJ2-6; no definite D call. Trimming shortened V by 11 bases and J by 4 bases, and 9 bases separated the two germline ends. The CDR3 length is 12 residues. Germline lookup yields CDR1 SNHLY and CDR2 FYNNEI. The CDR3 reads CASWKGANVLTF. The CDR3 DNA reads as TGTGCCTCGTGGAAGGGGGCCAACGTCCTGACTTTC.

This chain links TRBV4-2 with TRBJ2-1; 7 bases align to TRBD2. There are 15 residues in the CDR3. Germline loops: CDR1 LGHNA, CDR2 YNFKEQ. With V trimmed by 3 bases and J by 9 bases, 11 bases remained unmatched. The CDR3 DNA reads as TGTGCCAGCAGCCAGCCGGGGGGAAGCGGAGGTGAGCAGTTCTTC. Translated, it gives CASSQPGGSGGEQFF.

This clonotype came up many times. The chain's CDR3 is CSVDGQGAQGGYTF. DNA of the CDR3: TGCAGCGTTGATGGACAGGGGGCGCAGGGTGGCTACACCTTC. The chain combines TRBV29-1 with TRBJ1-2, with 11 bases identical to TRBD1. Germline values: CDR1 SQVTM, CDR2 ANQGSEA. With V trimmed by 3 bases and J by 7 bases, 7 bases remained unmatched. The CDR3 runs to 14 residues.

On this clonotype: Given the absence of the conserved phenylalanine or tryptophan at the CDR3 end, a read error is likely. The rearrangement joins TRBV12-3 or TRBV12-4 to TRBJ2-3, with TRBD1 identical over 7 bases. The CDR3 is 14 residues long. The ends lost 3 bases at V and 4 bases at J; junction bases unmatched: 4. The CDR3 region has the DNA TGTGCCAGCAGTTTGGAACAGGGGCCAGATACGCAGTATTCC. Protein: CASSLEQGPDTQYS.

The gene calls are TRBV9 and TRBJ2-2; no clear D. V was cut by 3 bases and J by 0 bases, with 9 bases left in between. The germline CDR1 and CDR2 sequences are SGDLS and YYNGEE. The CDR3 is 15 amino acids. CDR3 sequence (DNA): TGTGCCAGCAGCGCCCGGACGGCGAACACCGGGGAGCTGTTTTTT. Its translation is CASSARTANTGELFF.

The rearrangement uses TRBV10-3 and TRBJ2-6; no firm D call. V lost 0 bases, J lost 18 bases, and 0 bases lay in between. This CDR3 is 8 amino acids long. The germline V gene has CDR1 ENHRY and CDR2 SYGVKD. The CDR3 loop reads CAISESTF. The DNA of the CDR3 is TGTGCCATCAGTGAGTCGACTTTC.

There are a few counts of this clonotype. This chain links TRBV2 with TRBJ2-5; D tentatively fits TRBD1 or TRBD2 (5 bases each). CDR3 length equals 15 residues. The V gene's germline CDR1 is SNHLY and CDR2 FYNNEI. V was shortened by 4 bases and J by 4 bases, with 16 bases between the two germline ends. The CDR3 loop reads CASSADPRGRETQYF. DNA for the CDR3: TGTGCCAGCAGTGCTGACCCCCGGGGCCGAGAGACCCAGTACTTC. Full variable domain (rest looked up from reference TRBV2 and TRBJ2-5): EPEVTQTPSHQVTQMGQEVILRCVPISNHLYFYWYRQILGQKVEFLVSFYNNEISEKSEIFDDQFSVERPDGSNFTLKIRSTKLEDSAMYFCASSADPRGRETQYFGPGTRLLVL.

Of note for this clonotype: This may be a read error: a much more frequent sequence differs by one nucleotide. This rearrangement joins TRBV10-3 to TRBJ2-2, with a weak D call TRBD2 (5 bases). The CDR3 totals 14 residues. Looked up from germline, CDR1 is ENHRY and CDR2 is SYGVKD. CDR3 coding DNA: TGTGCCATCAGTGGGACGGCCGACACCGGGGAGCGGTTTTTT. This gives the protein CAISGTADTGERFF.

This clonotype was counted only a few times. V gene TRBV4-1 combines with J gene TRBJ2-7, with 8 positions matching TRBD1. The V segment lost 1 base and the J segment 6 bases; nucleotides outside the gene matches: 5. The CDR3 has 14 amino acids. The germline gives CDR1 MGHRA, CDR2 YSYEKL. In DNA form, the CDR3 reads TGCGCCAGCAGCCAAGTACGGACAGGGCGCGAGCAGTACTTC. Residues: CASSQVRTGREQYF.

With respect to this clonotype: A much larger clone lies a single base off, so this may be a read error. This sequence joins TRBV15 and TRBJ1-2; D unclear. Germline values: CDR1 LNHNV, CDR2 YYDKDF (reference sequence). The CDR3 runs 16 residues. CDR3 DNA: TGTGCCACCGGCAGAGGACTTAACAGTGCGAACTATGGCTACACCTTC. It is translated as CATGRGLNSANYGYTF.

Concerning this clonotype: This may arise from a read error, as a much more abundant clone is one base away. V and J are TRBV28 and TRBJ2-5; D may be TRBD1 or TRBD2 (6 bases each). The CDR3 runs 14 residues. Germline V gene data show CDR1 as MDHEN and CDR2 as SYDVKM. CDR3 sequence: CASSPMGGAEIQYF. DNA for the CDR3: TGTGCCAGCAGCCCCATGGGGGGCGCAGAGATCCAGTACTTC.

In regard to this clonotype: At one boundary the junction diverges from the germline segment, which might be a read error. This chain connects TRBV4-2 to TRBJ2-1; no firm D call. Germline values: CDR1 LGHNA, CDR2 YNFKEQ. The CDR3 contains 15 residues. This CDR3 reads CAGSQEIRPYNEQFF. The CDR3 DNA reads as TGTGCCGGCAGCCAAGAAATCCGTCCCTACAACGAGCAGTTCTTC.

This clonotype was seen repeatedly, ten times or more. The chain uses TRBV28 and TRBJ2-7, with TRBD1 identical over 9 bases. Germline lookup yields CDR1 MDHEN and CDR2 SYDVKM. The length of the CDR3 is 15 residues. Germline trimming cut 5 bases from V and 0 bases from J; bases unmatched to any gene: 5. The CDR3 region is CASSPRDRASYEQYF. Here the CDR3 DNA reads TGTGCCAGCAGTCCCCGGGACAGGGCCTCCTACGAGCAGTACTTC.

Of note for this clonotype: Being one base from a much bigger clone, this may be a read error. Here the CDR3 omits its conserved ending phenylalanine or tryptophan, so a read error is the likely source. The chain combines TRBV7-8 with TRBJ1-4; TRBD1 agrees at 7 bases. The CDR3 covers 15 residues. V was pared by 2 bases and J by 3 bases, with 3 bases of the junction left unmatched. Germline V CDR1 and CDR2: SGHVS, FQNEAQ. Here the CDR3 reads CASSLTGTANEKLFL. The CDR3 DNA reads TGTGCCAGCAGCTTAACCGGGACAGCTAATGAAAAACTGTTTCTT.

The V call is TRBV4-3, the J call TRBJ2-1, with D possibly TRBD2 on 5 matching bases. The end of the DNA fits TRBJ2-7 better, so the J call may be wrong. From germline, CDR1 is LGHNA and CDR2 YSLEER. CDR3 length equals 15 residues. For the CDR3, the DNA is TGCGCCAGCAGCCTCGGGGAACGCTCCTACAATGAGCAGTACTTC. This gives the protein CASSLGERSYNEQYF.

The chain has TRBV9 and TRBJ2-7, with 7 bases identical to TRBD1. Germline V gene lookup returns CDR1 SGDLS and CDR2 YYNGEE. CDR3 length: 16 residues. Unmatched junction bases numbered 8, after V lost 0 bases and J lost 2 bases. DNA for the CDR3: TGTGCCAGCAGCGTAGGCACAGGGGATAGGACCTACGAGCAGTACTTC. As protein: CASSVGTGDRTYEQYF.

This clonotype was observed many times. The chain couples TRBV20-1 to TRBJ2-1; D is possibly TRBD2 (7 bases). CDR1 is DFQATT, CDR2 SNEGSKA, per germline (reference sequence). Trimming pared 5 bases from V and 2 bases from J, leaving 19 bases between. This CDR3 is 16 amino acids long. The CDR3 loop reads CSAWGGGGRTYNEQFF. The CDR3 bases are TGCAGTGCTTGGGGGGGCGGGGGCCGGACCTACAATGAGCAGTTCTTC.

This clonotype was seen a handful of times. The rearrangement links TRBV20-1 to TRBJ2-4; 7 nucleotides match TRBD2. Germline CDR1 is DFQATT and CDR2 is SNEGSKA (reference sequence). Losses at the gene ends were 6 bases for V and 5 bases for J; bases not matched to a gene: 10. The CDR3 is made up of 14 amino acids. The CDR3 sequence is CSAPRGGYQNIQYF. In nucleotides, the CDR3 is TGCAGTGCCCCAAGGGGAGGGTACCAAAACATTCAGTACTTC.

The table lists this clonotype with a count of one. A much larger clone differs by one base, so this may be a read error. The chain recombines TRBV5-6 with TRBJ1-5, with D possibly TRBD1 on 5 matching bases. The CDR3 is made up of 19 amino acids. Germline V CDR1 and CDR2: SGHDT, YYEEEE. For the CDR3, the DNA is TGTGCCAGCAGCTTGGCCCGGATCCGGGGCAGGGACGAGGTTCAGCCCCATCATTTT. Protein sequence: CASSLARIRGRDEVQPHHF.

This clonotype was seen ten or more times. The CDR3 bases are TGTGCCAGCAGCCAAGATCTAGACAGAAACAATGAGCAGTTCTTC. Translated, it gives CASSQDLDRNNEQFF. The gene calls are TRBV3-1 and TRBJ2-1; tentatively, D is TRBD1 (5 bases). This CDR3 is built from 15 residues. V was shortened by 0 bases and J by 5 bases, with 11 bases between the two germline ends. Germline CDR1 LGHDT, CDR2 YNNKEL (reference sequence).

The rearrangement links TRBV20-1 to TRBJ2-4, with 9 bases fitting TRBD1. This CDR3 spans 16 amino acids. Germline CDR1 reads DFQATT; CDR2 reads SNEGSKA (reference sequence). V was pared by 6 bases and J by 13 bases, with 22 bases of the junction left unmatched. Here the CDR3 DNA reads TGCAGTGCCACTCCTATCCAGGACAGGGGACCTACTGAGCAGTACTTC. The encoded protein is CSATPIQDRGPTEQYF.

Notes on this clonotype: A much larger clone is a single base away; this may be a read error. The chain links TRBV27 to TRBJ2-1; either TRBD1 or TRBD2 may fit D (5 bases each). Trimming took 5 bases from V and 13 from J, leaving 21 bases between them. CDR1 is MNHEY, CDR2 SMNVEV, per germline (reference sequence). The CDR3 loop spans 14 amino acids. CDR3 DNA sequence: TGTGCCAGCAGTGGATCAGGGTGGGGAGAGACCCAGTTCTTC. Amino acids: CASSGSGWGETQFF.

CDR3: CSVAPLVNTEAFF. As DNA, the CDR3 is TGCAGCGTTGCCCCTTTAGTAAACACTGAAGCTTTCTTT. This chain links TRBV29-1 with TRBJ1-1; no definite D call. The CDR3 sequence is 13 residues long. Trimming pared 4 bases from V and 2 bases from J, leaving 11 bases between. Germline CDR1 is SQVTM and CDR2 is ANQGSEA. The variable domain in full, completed from reference TRBV29-1 and TRBJ1-1, reads SAVISQKPSRDICQRGTSLTIQCQVDSQVTMMFWYRQQPGQSLTLIATANQGSEATYESGFVIDKFPISRPNLTFSTLTVSNMSPEDSSIYLCSVAPLVNTEAFFGQGTRLTVV.

This clonotype has a count of ten or more. The chain is built from TRBV2 and TRBJ2-5, with TRBD1 identical over 10 bases. The J call is uncertain, as TRBJ2-7 better fits the DNA end. The CDR3 sequence is 13 residues long. CDR1 and CDR2 (germline): SNHLY, FYNNEI. DNA for the CDR3: TGTGCCAGCAGCCGGGGACAGGGGAGCGAGCAGTACTTC. Protein sequence: CASSRGQGSEQYF.

The chain is built from TRBV2 and TRBJ1-1; D gene ambiguous. This CDR3 has 15 residues. Germline lookup yields CDR1 SNHLY and CDR2 FYNNEI. V was shortened by 7 bases and J by 3 bases, with 18 bases between the two germline ends. CDR3 amino acids: CASKEDGPRYTEAFF. The DNA of the CDR3 is TGTGCCAGCAAAGAGGACGGCCCCAGGTACACTGAAGCTTTCTTT.